This T cell receptor beta chain was sequenced during a study of identical twins. Findings and limits, study-wide: It was possible that invariant MAIT and iNKT cells partly confounded the zero-insertion analyses. When twins shared out-of-frame alpha sequences, those sequences had excess low generation probability. Twin sharing of out-of-frame TCR alpha was underestimated by models in monozygotic pairs.

Template switching added a universal primer binding site, and final cDNA carried unique molecular identifiers. Each CDR3 protein is one row after TCRdb ran MiXCR on the 5' RACE reads. The profile shows 500,000 to 700,000 distinct CDR3 sequences, roughly 7.1% of them singletons. Only a few counts were recorded for this clonotype. The antigen is unknown. The CDR3 is 11 amino acids. Germline loops: CDR1 SQVTM, CDR2 ANQGSEA. With 3 bases removed from V and 5 bases from J, the gap between germline ends came to 5 bases. This sample was shared with a second study, whose subject was yellow fever vaccine responses in identical twins.

The sequencing input was PBMCs. The rearrangement joins TRBV29-1 to TRBJ2-1; D ambiguous. The TCR comes from a woman aged 18-35 years in good health. This CDR3 is CSVERNNEQFF. The CDR3 DNA reads as TGCAGCGTTGAGCGGAACAATGAGCAGTTCTTC.